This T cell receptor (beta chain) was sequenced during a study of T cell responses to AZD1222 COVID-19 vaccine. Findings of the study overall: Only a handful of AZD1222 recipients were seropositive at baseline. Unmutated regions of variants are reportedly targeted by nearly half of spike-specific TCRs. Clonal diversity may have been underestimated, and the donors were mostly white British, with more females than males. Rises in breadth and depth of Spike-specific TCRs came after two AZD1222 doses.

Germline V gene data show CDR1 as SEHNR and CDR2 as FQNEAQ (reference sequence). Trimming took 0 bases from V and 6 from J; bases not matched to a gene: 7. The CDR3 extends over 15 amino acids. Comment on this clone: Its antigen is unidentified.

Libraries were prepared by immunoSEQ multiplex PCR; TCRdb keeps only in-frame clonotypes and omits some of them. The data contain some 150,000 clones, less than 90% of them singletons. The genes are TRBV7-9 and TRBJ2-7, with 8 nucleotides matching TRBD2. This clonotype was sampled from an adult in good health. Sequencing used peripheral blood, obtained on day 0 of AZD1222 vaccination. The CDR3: CASSLATGGLPEQYV. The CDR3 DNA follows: TGTGCCAGCAGCTTAGCAACGGGGGGGCTCCCCGAGCAGTACGTC.